The clone carrying this T cell receptor (beta chain) was detected a few times. The sample originates from a study of T-cell reconstitution after alpha-beta-depleted transplantation in children. V was clipped by 5 bases and J by 3 bases; unmatched bases: 7. The length of the CDR3 is 17 residues. Germline lookup yields CDR1 SGHTA and CDR2 FQGNSA. The TCRbeta library incorporated unique molecular identifiers. TCRdb re-called the PCR reads through MiXCR, storing one row per CDR3 protein. This table has around 400,000 distinct CDR3 sequences, about a tenth appearing once. The chain employs TRBV7-2 and TRBJ2-6; 10 nucleotides agree with TRBD2. The sequenced sample was PBMCs from the stem cell graft donor, obtained from the stem cell graft. The receptor's source is a human donor who donated a stem cell graft to a child with acute myeloid leukemia. The CDR3 sequence is CASSLSGGAVGANVLTF. The CDR3 DNA sequence: TGTGCCAGCAGCCTCAGCGGGGGGGCGGTTGGGGCCAACGTCCTGACTTTC.